The 8 T cell receptor beta chains below were found in one sample sequenced in a study of blood T cell repertoires in COVID-19. This table comes from immunoSEQ multiplex PCR, and its TCRdb copy is limited to in-frame clones, with some not included. The data contain around 300,000 clones, 80% to 90% of them singletons. Sequencing was done on a sample of peripheral blood. The receptors were gathered from a woman in her sixties or seventies with acute or convalescent COVID-19.

V gene TRBV9 combines with J gene TRBJ1-2; 8 bases map to TRBD1. Germline values: CDR1 SGDLS, CDR2 YYNGEE. J lost 0 bases, V lost 5 bases, and 3 bases had no gene match. The CDR3 consists of 14 residues. The CDR3 sequence is CASSGQGANYGYTF. In nucleotides, the CDR3 is TGTGCCAGCAGTGGACAGGGAGCTAACTATGGCTACACCTTC.

The CDR3 DNA reads TGTGCCAGCAGTGTAGCCCGGCGGGGAGGGAAAGGGTTCGGCAATCAGCCCCAGCATTTT. It is translated as CASSVARRGGKGFGNQPQHF. The V and J genes are TRBV6-1 and TRBJ1-5; no reliable D call. This CDR3 spans 20 amino acids. V gave up 4 bases and J gave up 2 bases, with 27 bases separating them. The V gene's germline CDR1 is MNHNS and CDR2 SASEGT.

This clone was seen only a few times. The chain joins TRBV18 to TRBJ2-5; D gene ambiguous. The CDR3 has 13 residues. The V end was cut by 3 bases, the J end by 0 bases, with 5 bases between. Germline CDR1 KGHSH, CDR2 LQKENI. CDR3 region: CASSPGYQETQYF. For the CDR3, the DNA is TGTGCCAGCTCACCTGGCTACCAAGAGACCCAGTACTTC.

J is TRBJ1-2 and V is TRBV4-1; perhaps TRBD1 as D (5 bases). Germline V gene sequence: CDR1 MGHRA, CDR2 YSYEKL. The CDR3 has 14 amino acids. V was shortened by 6 bases and J by 6 bases, with 17 bases between the two germline ends. The CDR3 region is CASSTIGALDGYTF. The CDR3 bases are TGCGCCAGCAGTACAATAGGGGCCCTAGATGGCTACACCTTC.

V usage is TRBV6-5 and J usage is TRBJ1-2, with 8 bases identical to TRBD1. Germline values: CDR1 MNHEY, CDR2 SVGAGI. The J segment lost 8 bases and the V segment lost 6 bases, leaving 5 bases of the junction unmatched. The length of the CDR3 is 12 residues. CDR3 sequence: CASRQGARGYTF. In DNA form, the CDR3 reads TGTGCCAGCAGGCAGGGGGCGCGGGGCTACACCTTC.

The CDR3 here is CASSRQGNTEAFF. DNA for the CDR3: TGTGCCAGCAGTCGACAGGGAAACACTGAAGCTTTCTTT. This chain connects TRBV12-3 or TRBV12-4 to TRBJ1-1, with 7 nucleotides matching TRBD1. V gave up 5 bases and J gave up 2 bases; unmatched junction bases: 2. CDR3 size: 13 residues.

This rearrangement joins TRBV2 to TRBJ1-1; TRBD1 matches 7 bases. Germline V gene sequence: CDR1 SNHLY, CDR2 FYNNEI. The trim removed 4 bases at V and 7 bases at J, leaving 12 bases unmatched. The CDR3 consists of 15 residues. CDR3 DNA: TGTGCCAGCAGTGTTCGGGGACAGATGGGGATTGAAGCTTTCTTT. It codes for CASSVRGQMGIEAFF.

The CDR3 DNA is TGTGCCGGGAGAGCCCTAGCCAAATCTGAAGCTTTCTTT. It codes for CAGRALAKSEAFF. The chain recombines TRBV2 with TRBJ1-1, with D unclear. The CDR3 loop spans 13 amino acids. V was shortened by 11 bases and J by 6 bases, with 19 bases between the two germline ends. Germline V gene lookup returns CDR1 SNHLY and CDR2 FYNNEI.